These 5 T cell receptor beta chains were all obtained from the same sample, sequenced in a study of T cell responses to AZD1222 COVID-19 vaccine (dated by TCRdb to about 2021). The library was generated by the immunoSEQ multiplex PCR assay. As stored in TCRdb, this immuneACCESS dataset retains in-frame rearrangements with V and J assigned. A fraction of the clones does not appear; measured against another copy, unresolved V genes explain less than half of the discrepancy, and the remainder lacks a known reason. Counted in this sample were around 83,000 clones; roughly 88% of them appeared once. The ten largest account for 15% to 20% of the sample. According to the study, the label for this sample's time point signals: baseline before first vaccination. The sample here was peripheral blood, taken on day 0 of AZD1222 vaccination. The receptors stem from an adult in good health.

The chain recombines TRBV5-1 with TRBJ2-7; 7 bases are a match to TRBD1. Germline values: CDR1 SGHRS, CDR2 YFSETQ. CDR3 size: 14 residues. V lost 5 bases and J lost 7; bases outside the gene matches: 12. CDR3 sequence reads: CASSPGTETLEQYF. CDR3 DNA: TGCGCCAGCAGTCCCGGGACAGAGACTCTGGAGCAGTACTTC.

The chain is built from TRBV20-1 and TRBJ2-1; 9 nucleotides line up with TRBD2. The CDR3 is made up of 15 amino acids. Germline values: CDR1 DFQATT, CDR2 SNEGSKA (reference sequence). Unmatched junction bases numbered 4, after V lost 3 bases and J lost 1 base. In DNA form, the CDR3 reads TGCAGTGCTAGTATAAGCGGGAGGTCCTACAATGAGCAGTTCTTC. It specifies CSASISGRSYNEQFF.

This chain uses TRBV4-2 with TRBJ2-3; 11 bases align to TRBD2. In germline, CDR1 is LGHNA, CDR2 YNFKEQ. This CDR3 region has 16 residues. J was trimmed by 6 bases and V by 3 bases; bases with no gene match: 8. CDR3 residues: CASSQGNSGRGDTQYF. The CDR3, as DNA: TGTGCCAGCAGCCAGGGGAATAGCGGGAGGGGGGATACGCAGTATTTT.

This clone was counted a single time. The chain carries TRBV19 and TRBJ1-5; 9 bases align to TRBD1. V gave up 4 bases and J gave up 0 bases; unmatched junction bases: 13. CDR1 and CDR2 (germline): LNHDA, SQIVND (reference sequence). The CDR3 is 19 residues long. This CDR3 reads CASSNHRDRALFSNQPQHF. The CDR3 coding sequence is TGTGCCAGTAGTAATCACCGGGACAGGGCCCTTTTTAGCAATCAGCCCCAGCATTTT.

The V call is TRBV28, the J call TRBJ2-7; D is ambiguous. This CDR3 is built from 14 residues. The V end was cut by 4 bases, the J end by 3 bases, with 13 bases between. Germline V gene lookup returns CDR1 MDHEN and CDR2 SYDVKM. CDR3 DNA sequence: TGTGCCAGCAGTTACCGGCGACAAGGCTACGAGCAGTACTTC. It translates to CASSYRRQGYEQYF.